This TCR beta chain is drawn from a study of cytomegalovirus exposure and HLA in healthy donors. Study background: Early released data comprised tens of millions of unique TCRs from HLA-typed donors.

Trimming at V came to 4 bases and at J to 0 bases, leaving 15 bases not matched to a gene. The CDR3 is 19 residues long. Germline lookup yields CDR1 SGHAT and CDR2 FQNNGV. PCR primers comprised 60 Vbeta and 13 Jbeta primers. Sequencing used immunoSEQ multiplex PCR; TCRdb keeps in-frame clones, though not all of them. The data show roughly 96,000 clones, with about four fifths seen just once and 13% to 15% held by the top ten. Donors in the study were healthy people who gave bone marrow. This sequence originates from a woman in her 70s in good health and CMV-seropositive. Sequenced input: PBMCs. V usage is TRBV11-2 and J usage is TRBJ2-1; 7 nucleotides line up with TRBD1. This chain's CDR3 is CASSSRQSNAGGSYNEQFF. Here the CDR3 DNA reads TGTGCCAGCAGCTCGCGTCAGTCAAATGCAGGGGGCTCCTACAATGAGCAGTTCTTC.